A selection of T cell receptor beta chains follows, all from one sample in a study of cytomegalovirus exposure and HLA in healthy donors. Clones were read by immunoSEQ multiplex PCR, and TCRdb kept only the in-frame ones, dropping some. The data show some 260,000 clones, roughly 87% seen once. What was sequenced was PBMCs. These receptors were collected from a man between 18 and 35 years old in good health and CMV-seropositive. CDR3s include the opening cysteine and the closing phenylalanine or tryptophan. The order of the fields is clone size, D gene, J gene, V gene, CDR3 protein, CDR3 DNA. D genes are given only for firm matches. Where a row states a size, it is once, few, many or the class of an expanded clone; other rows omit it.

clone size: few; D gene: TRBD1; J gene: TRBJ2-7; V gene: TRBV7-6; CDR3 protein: CASSSGTDYYEQYF; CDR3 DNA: TGTGCCAGCAGCTCCGGGACAGACTACTACGAGCAGTACTTC
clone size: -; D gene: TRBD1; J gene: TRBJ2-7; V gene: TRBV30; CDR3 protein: CAWNPGTGAYEQYF; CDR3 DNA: TGTGCCTGGAATCCCGGGACAGGGGCCTACGAGCAGTACTTC
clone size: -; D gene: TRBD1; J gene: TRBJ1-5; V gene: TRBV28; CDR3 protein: CASRSGQGYGGNQPQHF; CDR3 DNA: TGTGCCAGCAGGAGCGGACAGGGGTACGGCGGCAATCAGCCCCAGCATTTT
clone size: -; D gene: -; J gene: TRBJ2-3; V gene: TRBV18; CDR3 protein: CASSRPGSSTDTQYF; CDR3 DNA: TGTGCCAGCTCACGACCCGGGTCGAGCACAGATACGCAGTATTTT
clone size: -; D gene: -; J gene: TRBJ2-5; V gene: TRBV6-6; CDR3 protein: CASSYGETQYF; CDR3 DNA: TGTGCCAGCAGTTACGGGGAGACCCAGTACTTC
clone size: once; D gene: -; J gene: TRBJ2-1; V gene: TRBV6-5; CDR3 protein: CASSYSASVDNEQFF; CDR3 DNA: TGTGCCAGCAGTTACTCGGCTAGCGTCGACAATGAGCAGTTCTTC
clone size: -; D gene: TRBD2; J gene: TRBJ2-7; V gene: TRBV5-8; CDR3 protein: CASSYGTSGSYEQYF; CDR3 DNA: TGTGCCAGCAGCTACGGGACTAGCGGTTCCTACGAGCAGTACTTC
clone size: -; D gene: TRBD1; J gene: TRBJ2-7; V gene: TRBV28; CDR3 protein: CASTPGTGSYEQYF; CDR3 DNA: TGTGCCAGCACCCCCGGGACAGGCTCCTACGAGCAGTACTTC
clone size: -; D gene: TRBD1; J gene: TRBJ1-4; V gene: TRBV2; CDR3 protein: CASRPNGQGNEKLFF; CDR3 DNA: TGTGCCAGCAGACCGAACGGACAGGGTAATGAAAAACTGTTTTTT
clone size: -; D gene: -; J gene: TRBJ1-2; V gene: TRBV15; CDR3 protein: CATSLAAASYGYTF; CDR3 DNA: TGTGCCACCAGCCTAGCGGCGGCGTCCTATGGCTACACCTTC
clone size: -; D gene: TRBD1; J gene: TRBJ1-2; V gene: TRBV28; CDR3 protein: CASSFRQGGGYTF; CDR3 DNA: TGTGCCAGCAGTTTCAGACAGGGGGGCGGCTACACCTTC
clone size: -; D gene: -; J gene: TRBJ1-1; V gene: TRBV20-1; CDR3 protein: CSARDHPEAFF; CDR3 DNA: TGCAGTGCTAGAGATCACCCTGAAGCTTTCTTT
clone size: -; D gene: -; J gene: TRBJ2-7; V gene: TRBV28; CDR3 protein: CASSGDYEQYF; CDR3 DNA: TGTGCCAGCAGTGGTGACTACGAGCAGTACTTC
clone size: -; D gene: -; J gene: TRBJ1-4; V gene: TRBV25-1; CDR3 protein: CASSETGTWGLGKLFF; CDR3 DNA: TGTGCCAGCAGTGAAACCGGGACATGGGGTTTGGGGAAACTGTTTTTT
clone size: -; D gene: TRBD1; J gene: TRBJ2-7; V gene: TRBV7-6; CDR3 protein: CASSLWDRGTYEQYF; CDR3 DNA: TGTGCCAGCAGCTTATGGGACAGGGGAACCTACGAGCAGTACTTC
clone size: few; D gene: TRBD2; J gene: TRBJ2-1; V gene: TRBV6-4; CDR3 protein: CASSPLAGGQGNEQFF; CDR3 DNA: TGTGCCAGCAGTCCCCTAGCGGGAGGGCAGGGCAATGAGCAGTTCTTC
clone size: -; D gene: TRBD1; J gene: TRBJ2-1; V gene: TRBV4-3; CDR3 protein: CASSRGQGKHNEQFF; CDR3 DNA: TGCGCCAGCAGCCGGGGACAGGGGAAGCACAATGAGCAGTTCTTC
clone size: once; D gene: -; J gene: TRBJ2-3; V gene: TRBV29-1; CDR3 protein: CSVTSNQYTDTQYF; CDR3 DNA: TGCAGCGTGACCTCAAACCAATACACAGATACGCAGTATTTT
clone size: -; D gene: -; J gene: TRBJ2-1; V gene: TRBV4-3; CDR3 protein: CASSPEGYNEQFF; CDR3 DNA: TGCGCCAGCAGCCCGGAAGGGTACAATGAGCAGTTCTTC
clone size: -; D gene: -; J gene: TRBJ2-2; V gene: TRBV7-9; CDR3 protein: CASSLAPGAGELFF; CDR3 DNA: TGTGCCAGCAGCTTGGCACCAGGGGCCGGGGAGCTGTTTTTT
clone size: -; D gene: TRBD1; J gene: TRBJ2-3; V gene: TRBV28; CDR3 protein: CASSSGQDDTQYF; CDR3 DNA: TGTGCCAGCAGTTCGGGACAGGATGATACGCAGTATTTT
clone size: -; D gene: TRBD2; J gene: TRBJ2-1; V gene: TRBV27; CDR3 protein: CASRGTRRYNEQFF; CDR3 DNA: TGTGCCAGCAGGGGGACTAGGAGATACAATGAGCAGTTCTTC
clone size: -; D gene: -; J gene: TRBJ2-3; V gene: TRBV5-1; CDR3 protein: CASSQQRPSTDTQYF; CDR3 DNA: TGCGCCAGCAGCCAACAGAGACCTAGCACAGATACGCAGTATTTT